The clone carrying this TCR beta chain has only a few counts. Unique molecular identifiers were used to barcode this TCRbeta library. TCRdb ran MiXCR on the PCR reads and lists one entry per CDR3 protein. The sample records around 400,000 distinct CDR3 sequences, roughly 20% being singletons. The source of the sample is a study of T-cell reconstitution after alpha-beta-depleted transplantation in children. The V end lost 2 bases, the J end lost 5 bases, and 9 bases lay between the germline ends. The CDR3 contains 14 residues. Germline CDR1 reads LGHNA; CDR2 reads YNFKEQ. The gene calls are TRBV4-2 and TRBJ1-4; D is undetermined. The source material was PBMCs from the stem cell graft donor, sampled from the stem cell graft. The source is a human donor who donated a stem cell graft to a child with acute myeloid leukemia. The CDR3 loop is CASSQQTENEKLFF. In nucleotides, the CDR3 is TGTGCCAGCAGCCAACAGACTGAAAATGAAAAACTGTTTTTT.